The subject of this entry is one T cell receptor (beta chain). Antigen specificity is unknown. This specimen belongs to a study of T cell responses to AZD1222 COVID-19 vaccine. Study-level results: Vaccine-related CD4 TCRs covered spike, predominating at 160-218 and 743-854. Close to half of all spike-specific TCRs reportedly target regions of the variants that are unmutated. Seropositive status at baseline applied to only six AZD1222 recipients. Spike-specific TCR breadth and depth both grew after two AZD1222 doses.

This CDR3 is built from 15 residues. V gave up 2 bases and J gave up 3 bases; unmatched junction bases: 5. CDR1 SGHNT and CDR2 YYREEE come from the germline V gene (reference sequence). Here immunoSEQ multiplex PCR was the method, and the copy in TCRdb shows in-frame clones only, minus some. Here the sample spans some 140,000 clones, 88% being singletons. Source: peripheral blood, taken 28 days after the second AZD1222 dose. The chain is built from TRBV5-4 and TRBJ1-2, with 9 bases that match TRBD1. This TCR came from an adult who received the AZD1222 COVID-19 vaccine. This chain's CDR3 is CASSFLDRGDYGYTF. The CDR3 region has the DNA TGTGCCAGCAGCTTTCTGGACAGGGGTGACTATGGCTACACCTTC.